Below are 14 T cell receptor beta chains sequenced from a single sample in a study of T cells after yellow fever vaccination. One entry per CDR3 protein, called by TCRdb with MiXCR from the 5' RACE reads. The data contain under 600,000 distinct CDR3 sequences, 21% of them seen just once; the ten biggest clones take up about a sixth. Sequencing used PBMCs, obtained 21 days after the first yellow fever vaccination. Every receptor here comes from a man younger than 35 who received the YFV17D yellow fever vaccine.

This clonotype appeared a few times. J is TRBJ2-1 and V is TRBV12-3 or TRBV12-4; D call uncertain. V lost 7 bases and J 5 bases, leaving 18 bases between the germline ends. The CDR3 sequence is 15 residues long. The CDR3 region is CASIKAIGFNNEQFF. CDR3 DNA: TGTGCCAGCATCAAAGCGATCGGGTTCAACAATGAGCAGTTCTTC.

This chain links TRBV7-9 with TRBJ1-4; unclear D gene. The germline gives CDR1 SEHNR, CDR2 FQNEAQ (reference sequence). V lost 0 bases and J 0 bases, leaving 11 bases between the germline ends. The CDR3 runs 17 residues. The CDR3 sequence: CASSLAGWSATNEKLFF. The CDR3 nucleotides are TGTGCCAGCAGCTTAGCGGGATGGTCAGCAACTAATGAAAAACTGTTTTTT. The variable domain in full, with the rest retrieved from reference TRBV7-9 and TRBJ1-4, is DTGVSQNPRHKITKRGQNVTFRCDPISEHNRLYWYRQTLGQGPEFLTYFQNEAQLEKSRLLSDRFSAERPKGSFSTLEIQRTEQGDSAMYLCASSLAGWSATNEKLFFGSGTQLSVL.

This clonotype appeared a few times. The rearrangement joins TRBV20-1 to TRBJ2-5; 7 bases align to TRBD2. The CDR3 spans 14 residues. Germline loops: CDR1 DFQATT, CDR2 SNEGSKA (reference sequence). The DNA for the CDR3 is TGCAGCCAATCGGGAGGTTGGTACCAAGAGACCCAGTACTTC. Its protein product is CSQSGGWYQETQYF.

This clonotype was seen more than once but under ten times. V gene TRBV5-1 combines with J gene TRBJ2-3, with D possibly being TRBD2 (7 bases). The germline gives CDR1 SGHRS, CDR2 YFSETQ. The CDR3 contains 14 residues. The V gene lost 5 bases and the J gene lost 6 bases, with 16 bases spanning the gap. The CDR3 loop is CASSYGGLGDTQYF. The DNA for the CDR3 is TGCGCCAGCAGTTACGGGGGGCTTGGGGATACGCAGTATTTT.

The gene calls are TRBV20-1 and TRBJ1-2; D may be TRBD1 (5 bases). The CDR3 runs to 15 residues. The germline gives CDR1 DFQATT, CDR2 SNEGSKA (reference sequence). Trimming took off 0 bases at V and 4 bases at J, with 15 bases between the two ends. CDR3 bases: TGCAGTGCTAGAGATCGAGACAGTCACCCCTATGGCTACACCTTC. Translation gives CSARDRDSHPYGYTF.

The chain is built from TRBV5-1 and TRBJ2-3, with 10 bases aligning to TRBD2. Germline V gene lookup returns CDR1 SGHRS and CDR2 YFSETQ. The CDR3 is 15 amino acids. J gave up 8 bases and V 4 bases, and 10 bases lay outside the gene matches. The CDR3 DNA reads as TGCGCCAGCAGCATGACTAGCGGGCCGAGTTTTACGCAGTATTTT. Its translation is CASSMTSGPSFTQYF.

V and J are TRBV5-4 and TRBJ2-3; tentatively, D is TRBD1 or TRBD2 (5 bases each). This CDR3 region has 14 residues. The ends were cut back, 6 bases at V and 0 bases at J, with 11 bases in the middle. Germline loops: CDR1 SGHNT, CDR2 YYREEE (reference sequence). CDR3 DNA: TGTGCCAGCACCCAGAGGGGTAGCACAGATACGCAGTATTTT. Translation: CASTQRGSTDTQYF.

V gene TRBV7-2 combines with J gene TRBJ1-2; D is uncertain. CDR1 SGHTA and CDR2 FQGNSA come from the germline V gene. The V and J ends lost 8 bases and 8 bases respectively, with 12 bases between them. This CDR3 spans 11 amino acids. CDR3 residues: CASARIRGYTF. CDR3 bases: TGTGCCAGCGCCAGGATCCGGGGCTACACCTTC. Full variable domain (remainder filled in from reference TRBV7-2 and TRBJ1-2): GAGVSQSPSNKVTEKGKDVELRCDPISGHTALYWYRQSLGQGLEFLIYFQGNSAPDKSGLPSDRFSAERTGGSVSTLTIQRTQQEDSAVYLCASARIRGYTFGSGTRLTVV.

The genes are TRBV12-5 and TRBJ1-1; 9 nucleotides match TRBD1. The J segment lost 10 bases and the V segment lost 1 base, leaving 1 base of the junction unmatched. The CDR3 is 12 amino acids. Germline loops: CDR1 LGHNT, CDR2 FRNRAP. CDR3 residues: CASGLGQGGAFF. As DNA, the CDR3 is TGTGCTAGTGGTTTGGGACAGGGGGGAGCTTTCTTT.

The rearrangement joins TRBV10-2 to TRBJ2-4; a weak D match, TRBD2 (5 bases). The CDR3 has 13 residues. Germline loops: CDR1 WSHSY, CDR2 SAAADI. Deletions cut 5 bases from V and 10 bases from J, with 15 bases between. Here the CDR3 reads CASSPSRTGIQYF. The CDR3 region has the DNA TGCGCCAGCAGTCCCTCTAGGACGGGGATTCAGTACTTC.

The chain is built from TRBV4-2 and TRBJ2-6; D is perhaps TRBD1 (6 bases). CDR1 is LGHNA, CDR2 YNFKEQ, per germline. The CDR3 totals 18 residues. V lost 4 bases and J lost 0, with 16 bases in between. In nucleotides, the CDR3 is TGTGCCAGCAGCCCCGGAGCAGGGGCTCGCTCTGGGGCCAACGTCCTGACTTTC. Encoded protein: CASSPGAGARSGANVLTF.

This chain joins TRBV5-6 and TRBJ1-1, with D unresolved. The CDR3 sequence is 13 residues long. In germline, CDR1 is SGHDT, CDR2 YYEEEE. V was cut by 1 base and J by 3 bases, with 7 bases left in between. CDR3 sequence (DNA): TGTGCCAGCAGCTTGCGGCAGTACACTGAAGCTTTCTTT. Its protein product is CASSLRQYTEAFF. The full variable domain, rest sourced from reference TRBV5-6 and TRBJ1-1, is DAGVTQSPTHLIKTRGQQVTLRCSPKSGHDTVSWYQQALGQGPQFIFQYYEEEERQRGNFPDRFSGHQFPNYSSELNVNALLLGDSALYLCASSLRQYTEAFFGQGTRLTVV.

V is TRBV18 and J is TRBJ2-5; a weak D match, TRBD2 (5 bases). V was pared by 8 bases and J by 1 base, with 17 bases between. The CDR3 runs to 15 residues. CDR1 and CDR2 (germline): KGHSH, LQKENI. The CDR3 DNA reads TGTGCCAGCCGAGGGTTCACTCTATCCCAAGAGACCCAGTACTTC. It translates to CASRGFTLSQETQYF.

The chain joins TRBV25-1 to TRBJ2-2; weak D call: TRBD2 (6 bases). This CDR3 has 16 amino acids. CDR1 is MGHDK and CDR2 is SYGVNS in the germline V gene. Trimming shortened V by 6 bases and J by 0 bases, and 14 bases separated the two germline ends. CDR3 in amino acids: CASSRNRRANTGELFF. CDR3 bases: TGTGCCAGCAGCCGAAACCGGAGGGCGAACACCGGGGAGCTGTTTTTT.